Detailed here is one T cell receptor beta chain. TCRdb's table, derived via immunoSEQ multiplex PCR, lists solely in-frame clones and lacks some. This table holds under 250,000 clones, around 86% found once. This entry is derived from a study of blood T cell repertoires in COVID-19. V lost 5 bases and J lost 8, with 13 bases in between. Germline lookup yields CDR1 SGHTA and CDR2 FQGNSA. This CDR3 spans 14 amino acids. This chain joins TRBV7-2 and TRBJ1-6; a weak D match, TRBD1 (5 bases). This clonotype originated in a man older than 75 with acute or convalescent COVID-19. The sequenced sample consisted of peripheral blood. The CDR3: CASSPSQGDSPLHF. In DNA form, the CDR3 reads TGTGCCAGCAGCCCCAGCCAGGGCGATTCACCCCTCCACTTT.